The T cell receptor beta chain under discussion was sequenced for a study of CD8+ T cells in alopecia areata. At the level of the study: Treatment with tofacitinib (6 to 18 months) was followed by 6 months off drug.

Specified treatment: oral pan-JAK inhibitor, 5-10 mg twice daily. Looked up from germline, CDR1 is ENHRY and CDR2 is SYGVKD. The V and J ends lost 4 bases and 4 bases, in that order; junction bases with no gene match: 5. This CDR3 spans 14 amino acids. TCR sequencing used cDNA made by reverse transcription of extracted RNA. The data were produced by immunoSEQ multiplex PCR, yet TCRdb's version contains in-frame clones alone and is incomplete. This table has more than 200,000 clones, approximately 70% appearing once. The specimen comprised CD4+ T cells sorted from blood, sampled around week 44, from a patient treated with tofacitinib. The sequence was collected from a human donor with alopecia areata. The rearrangement joins TRBV10-3 to TRBJ2-7, with 9 bases lining up with TRBD1. CDR3 loop: CAISGSGQGYEQYF. CDR3 nucleotides: TGTGCCATCAGTGGTTCTGGACAGGGGTACGAGCAGTACTTC.